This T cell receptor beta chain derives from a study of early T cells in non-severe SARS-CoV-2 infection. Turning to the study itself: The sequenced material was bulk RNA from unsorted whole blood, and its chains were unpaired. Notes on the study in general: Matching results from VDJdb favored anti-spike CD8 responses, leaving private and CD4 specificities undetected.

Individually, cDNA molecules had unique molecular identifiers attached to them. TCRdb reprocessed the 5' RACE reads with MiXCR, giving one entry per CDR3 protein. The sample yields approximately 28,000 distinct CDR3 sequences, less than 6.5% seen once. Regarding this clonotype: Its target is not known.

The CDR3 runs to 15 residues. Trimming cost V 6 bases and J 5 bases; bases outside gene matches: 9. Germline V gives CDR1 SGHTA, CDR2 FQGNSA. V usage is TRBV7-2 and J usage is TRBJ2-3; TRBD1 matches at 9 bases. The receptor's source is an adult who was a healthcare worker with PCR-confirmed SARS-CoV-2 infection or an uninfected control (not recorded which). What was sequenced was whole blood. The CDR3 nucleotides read TGTGCCAGCAGTTCCCCTGGACAGGGGAGAGATACGCAGTATTTT. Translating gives CASSSPGQGRDTQYF. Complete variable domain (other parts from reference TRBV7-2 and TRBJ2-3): GAGVSQSPSNKVTEKGKDVELRCDPISGHTALYWYRQSLGQGLEFLIYFQGNSAPDKSGLPSDRFSAERTGGSVSTLTIQRTQQEDSAVYLCASSSPGQGRDTQYFGPGTRLTVL.